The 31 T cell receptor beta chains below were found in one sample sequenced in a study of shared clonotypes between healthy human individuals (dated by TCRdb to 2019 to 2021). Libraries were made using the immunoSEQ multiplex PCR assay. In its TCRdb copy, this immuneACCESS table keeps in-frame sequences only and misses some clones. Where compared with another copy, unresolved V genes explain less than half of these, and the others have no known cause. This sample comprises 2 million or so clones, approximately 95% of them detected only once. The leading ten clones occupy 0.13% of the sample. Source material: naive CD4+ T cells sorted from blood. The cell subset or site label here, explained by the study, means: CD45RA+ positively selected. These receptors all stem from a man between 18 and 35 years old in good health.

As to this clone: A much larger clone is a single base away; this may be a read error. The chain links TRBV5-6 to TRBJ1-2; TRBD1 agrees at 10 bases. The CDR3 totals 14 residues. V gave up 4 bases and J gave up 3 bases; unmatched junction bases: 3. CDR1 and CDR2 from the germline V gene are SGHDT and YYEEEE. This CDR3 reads CASSPGQGHYGYTF. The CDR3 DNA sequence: TGTGCCAGCAGCCCGGGACAGGGGCACTATGGCTACACCTTC.

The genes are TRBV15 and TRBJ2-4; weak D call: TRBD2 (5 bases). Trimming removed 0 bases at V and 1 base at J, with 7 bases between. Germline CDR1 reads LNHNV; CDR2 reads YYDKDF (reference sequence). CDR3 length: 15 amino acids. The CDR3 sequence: CATSREASAKNIQYF. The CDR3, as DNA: TGTGCCACCAGCAGAGAGGCTAGCGCCAAAAACATTCAGTACTTC. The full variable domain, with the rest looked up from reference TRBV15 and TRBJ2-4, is DAMVIQNPRYQVTQFGKPVTLSCSQTLNHNVMYWYQQKSSQAPKLLFHYYDKDFNNEADTPDNFQSRRPNTSFCFLDIRSPGLGDTAMYLCATSREASAKNIQYFGAGTRLSVL.

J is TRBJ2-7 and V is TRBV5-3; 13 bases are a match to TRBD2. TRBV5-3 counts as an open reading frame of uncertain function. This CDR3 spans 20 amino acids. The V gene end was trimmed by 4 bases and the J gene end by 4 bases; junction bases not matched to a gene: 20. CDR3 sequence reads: CARSVNLRTSGRYPLYEQYF. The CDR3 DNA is TGTGCCAGAAGCGTTAACCTCAGGACTAGCGGGAGATATCCCCTTTACGAGCAGTACTTC.

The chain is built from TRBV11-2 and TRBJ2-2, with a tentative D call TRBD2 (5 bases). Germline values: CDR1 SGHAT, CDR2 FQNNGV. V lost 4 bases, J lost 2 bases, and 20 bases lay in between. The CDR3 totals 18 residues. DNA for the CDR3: TGTGCCAGCAGCTCCCCCCCGGGCCAGCGGCAAAACACCGGGGAGCTGTTTTTT. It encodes CASSSPPGQRQNTGELFF.

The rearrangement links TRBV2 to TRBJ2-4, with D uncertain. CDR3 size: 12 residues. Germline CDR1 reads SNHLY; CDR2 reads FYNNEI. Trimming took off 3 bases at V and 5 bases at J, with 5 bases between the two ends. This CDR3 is CASSDDENIQYF. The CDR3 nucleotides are TGTGCCAGCAGTGACGACGAAAACATTCAGTACTTC.

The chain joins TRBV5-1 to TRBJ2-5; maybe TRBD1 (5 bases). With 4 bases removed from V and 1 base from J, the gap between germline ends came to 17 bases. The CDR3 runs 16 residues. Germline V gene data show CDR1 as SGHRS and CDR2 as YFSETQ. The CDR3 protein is CASSQPAGRGQETQYF. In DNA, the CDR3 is TGCGCCAGCAGCCAACCGGCCGGTAGGGGCCAAGAGACCCAGTACTTC.

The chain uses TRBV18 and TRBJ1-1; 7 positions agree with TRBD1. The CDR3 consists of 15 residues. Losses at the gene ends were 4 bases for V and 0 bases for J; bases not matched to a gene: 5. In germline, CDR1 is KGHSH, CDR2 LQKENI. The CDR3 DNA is TGTGCCAGCTCACTCCGGACAGGAATGAACACTGAAGCTTTCTTT. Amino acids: CASSLRTGMNTEAFF.

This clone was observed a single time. The CDR3 reads CASSLALLAGSYNEQFF. The CDR3 DNA is TGTGCCAGCAGCTTGGCTCTCCTAGCGGGCTCCTACAATGAGCAGTTCTTC. The chain combines TRBV5-6 with TRBJ2-1, with TRBD2 matching over 8 bases. CDR1 and CDR2 (germline): SGHDT, YYEEEE. The CDR3 has 17 residues. The V and J ends lost 0 bases and 0 bases, in that order; junction bases with no gene match: 5.

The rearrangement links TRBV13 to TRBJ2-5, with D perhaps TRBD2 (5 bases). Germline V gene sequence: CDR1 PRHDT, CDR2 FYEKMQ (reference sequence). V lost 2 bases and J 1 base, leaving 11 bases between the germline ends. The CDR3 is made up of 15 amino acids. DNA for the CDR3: TGTGCCAGCAGCTTAAGGCAAGCGGTCCAAGAGACCCAGTACTTC. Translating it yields CASSLRQAVQETQYF.

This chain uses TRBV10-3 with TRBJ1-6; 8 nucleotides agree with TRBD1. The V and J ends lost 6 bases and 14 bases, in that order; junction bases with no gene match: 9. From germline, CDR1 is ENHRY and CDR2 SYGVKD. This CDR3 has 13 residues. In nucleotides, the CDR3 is TGTGCCATCAGCGGACAGGGCGGGGAGGCCCTCCACTTT. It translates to CAISGQGGEALHF.

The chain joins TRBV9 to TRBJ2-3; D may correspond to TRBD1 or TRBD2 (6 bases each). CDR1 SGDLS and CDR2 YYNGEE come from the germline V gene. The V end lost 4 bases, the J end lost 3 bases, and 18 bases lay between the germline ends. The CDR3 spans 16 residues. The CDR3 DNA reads TGTGCCAGCAGCTTCCTGGTAGGGGGGCCGACAGATACGCAGTATTTT. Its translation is CASSFLVGGPTDTQYF.

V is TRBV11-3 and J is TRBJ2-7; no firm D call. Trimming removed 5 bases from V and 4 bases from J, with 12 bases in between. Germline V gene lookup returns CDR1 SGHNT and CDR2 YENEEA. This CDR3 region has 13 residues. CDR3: CASSPPGSYEQYF. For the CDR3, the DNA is TGTGCCAGCAGCCCTCCCGGGTCTTACGAGCAGTACTTC. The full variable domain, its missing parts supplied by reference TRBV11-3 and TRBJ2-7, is EAGVVQSPRYKIIEKKQPVAFWCNPISGHNTLYWYLQNLGQGPELLIRYENEEAVDDSQLPKDRFSAERLKGVDSTLKIQPAELGDSAVYLCASSPPGSYEQYFGPGTRLTVT.

Here the CDR3 reads CASSWEPGRNEKLFF. CDR3 nucleotide sequence: TGCGCCAGCAGCTGGGAGCCAGGGCGTAATGAAAAACTGTTTTTT. V and J are TRBV5-1 and TRBJ1-4; possibly TRBD1 for D (5 bases). V was cut by 3 bases and J by 4 bases, with 13 bases left in between. This CDR3 has 15 residues. Per germline, CDR1 SGHRS and CDR2 YFSETQ.

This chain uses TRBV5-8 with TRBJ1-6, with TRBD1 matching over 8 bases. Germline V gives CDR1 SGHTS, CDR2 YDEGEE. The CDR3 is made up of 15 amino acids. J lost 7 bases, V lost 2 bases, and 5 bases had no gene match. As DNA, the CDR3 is TGTGCCAGCAGCTTTCAGGGGGCGCGAAATTCACCCCTCCACTTT. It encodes CASSFQGARNSPLHF.

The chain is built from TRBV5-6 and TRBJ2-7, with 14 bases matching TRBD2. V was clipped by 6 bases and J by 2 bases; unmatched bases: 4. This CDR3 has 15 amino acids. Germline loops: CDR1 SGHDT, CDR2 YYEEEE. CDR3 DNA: TGTGCCAGCACCCTGGGACTAGCGGGAGCCTACGAGCAGTACTTC. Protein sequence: CASTLGLAGAYEQYF.

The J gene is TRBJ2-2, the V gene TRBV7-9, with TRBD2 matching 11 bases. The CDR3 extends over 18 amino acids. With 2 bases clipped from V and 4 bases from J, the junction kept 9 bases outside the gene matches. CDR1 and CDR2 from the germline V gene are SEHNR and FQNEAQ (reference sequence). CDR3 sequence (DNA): TGTGCCAGCAGCTTAATACTAGCGGGAGTTGGTGGCACCGGGGAGCTGTTTTTT. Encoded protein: CASSLILAGVGGTGELFF.

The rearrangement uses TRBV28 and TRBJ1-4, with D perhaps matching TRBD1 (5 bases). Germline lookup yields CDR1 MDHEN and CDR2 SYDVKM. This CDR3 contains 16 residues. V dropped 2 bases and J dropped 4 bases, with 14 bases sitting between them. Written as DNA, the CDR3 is TGTGCCAGCAGTTTAAACGGGGCGGGAGTTAATGAAAAACTGTTTTTT. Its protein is CASSLNGAGVNEKLFF.

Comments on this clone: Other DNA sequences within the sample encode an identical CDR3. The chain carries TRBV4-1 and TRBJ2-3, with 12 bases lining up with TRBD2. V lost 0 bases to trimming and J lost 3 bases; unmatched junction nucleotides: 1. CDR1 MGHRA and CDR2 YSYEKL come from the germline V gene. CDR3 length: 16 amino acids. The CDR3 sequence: CASSQDLAGGTDTQYF. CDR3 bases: TGCGCCAGCAGCCAAGACCTAGCGGGAGGGACAGATACGCAGTATTTT.

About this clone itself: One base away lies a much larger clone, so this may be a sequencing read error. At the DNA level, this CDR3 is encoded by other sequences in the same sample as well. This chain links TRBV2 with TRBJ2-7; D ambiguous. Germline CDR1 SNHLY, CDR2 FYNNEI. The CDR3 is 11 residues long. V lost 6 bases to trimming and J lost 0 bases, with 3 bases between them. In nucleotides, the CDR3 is TGTGCCAGCAGCCTCTCCTACGAGCAGTACTTC. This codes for CASSLSYEQYF.

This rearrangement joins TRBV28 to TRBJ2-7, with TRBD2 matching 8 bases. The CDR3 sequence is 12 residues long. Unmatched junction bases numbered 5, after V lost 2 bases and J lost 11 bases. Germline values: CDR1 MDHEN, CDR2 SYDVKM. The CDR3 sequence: CASSLRVAGKYF. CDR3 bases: TGTGCCAGCAGTTTAAGGGTAGCGGGGAAGTACTTC.

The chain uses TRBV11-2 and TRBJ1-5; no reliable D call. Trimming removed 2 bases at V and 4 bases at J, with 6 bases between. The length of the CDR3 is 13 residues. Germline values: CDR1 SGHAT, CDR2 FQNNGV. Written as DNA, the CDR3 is TGTGCCAGCAGCTTACATGCGAATCAGCCCCAGCATTTT. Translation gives CASSLHANQPQHF.

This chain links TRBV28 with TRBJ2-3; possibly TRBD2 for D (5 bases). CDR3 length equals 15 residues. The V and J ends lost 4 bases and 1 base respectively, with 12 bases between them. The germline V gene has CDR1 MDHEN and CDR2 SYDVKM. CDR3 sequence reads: CASSSEGLGTDTQYF. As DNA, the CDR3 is TGTGCCAGCAGTTCCGAGGGTCTTGGCACAGATACGCAGTATTTT.

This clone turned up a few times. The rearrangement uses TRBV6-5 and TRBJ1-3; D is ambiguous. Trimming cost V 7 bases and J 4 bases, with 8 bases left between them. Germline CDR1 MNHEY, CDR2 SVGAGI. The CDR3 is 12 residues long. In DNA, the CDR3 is TGTGCCAGCACCCAAGACGGAAACACCATATATTTT. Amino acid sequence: CASTQDGNTIYF.

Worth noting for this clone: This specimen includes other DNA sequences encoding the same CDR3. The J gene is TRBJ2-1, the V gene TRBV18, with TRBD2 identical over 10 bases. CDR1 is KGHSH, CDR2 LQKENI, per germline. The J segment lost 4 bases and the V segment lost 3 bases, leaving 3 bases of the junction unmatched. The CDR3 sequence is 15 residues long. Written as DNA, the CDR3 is TGTGCCAGCTCACCCGGACTAGCGGATTACAATGAGCAGTTCTTC. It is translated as CASSPGLADYNEQFF.

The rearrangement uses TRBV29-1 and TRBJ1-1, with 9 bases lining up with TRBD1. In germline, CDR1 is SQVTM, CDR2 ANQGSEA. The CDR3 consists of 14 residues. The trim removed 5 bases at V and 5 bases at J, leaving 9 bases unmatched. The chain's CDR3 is CSVSTGGWLTEAFF. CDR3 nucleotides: TGCAGCGTTAGCACAGGGGGCTGGTTGACTGAAGCTTTCTTT.

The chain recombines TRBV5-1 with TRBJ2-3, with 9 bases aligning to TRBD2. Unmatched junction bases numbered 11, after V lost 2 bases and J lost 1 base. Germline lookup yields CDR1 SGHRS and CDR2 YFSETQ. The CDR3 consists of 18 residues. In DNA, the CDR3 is TGCGCCAGCAGCTTACGGTCGGTCTTAGCGGGGGGCACAGATACGCAGTATTTT. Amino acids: CASSLRSVLAGGTDTQYF.

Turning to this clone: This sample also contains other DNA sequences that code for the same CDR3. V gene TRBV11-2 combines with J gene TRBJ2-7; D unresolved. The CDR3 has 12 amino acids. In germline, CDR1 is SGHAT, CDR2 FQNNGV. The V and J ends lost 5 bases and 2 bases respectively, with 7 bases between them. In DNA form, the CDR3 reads TGTGCCAGCAGCCGTGGGCCCTACGAGCAGTACTTC. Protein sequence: CASSRGPYEQYF.

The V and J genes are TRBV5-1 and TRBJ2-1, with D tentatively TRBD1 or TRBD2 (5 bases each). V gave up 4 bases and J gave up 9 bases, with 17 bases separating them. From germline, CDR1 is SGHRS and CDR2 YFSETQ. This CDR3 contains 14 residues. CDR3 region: CASSPPRVAGEQFF. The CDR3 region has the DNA TGCGCCAGCAGCCCACCCAGGGTGGCGGGTGAGCAGTTCTTC.

The CDR3 coding sequence is TGTGCCAGCAGCCAATATGCTGTGGGGCGAGATGAAGCTTTCTTT. This codes for CASSQYAVGRDEAFF. This chain joins TRBV14 and TRBJ1-1, with D perhaps TRBD1 (5 bases). This CDR3 is 15 amino acids long. Per germline, CDR1 SGHDN and CDR2 FVKESK. Trimming left V 2 bases short and J 7 bases short, with 17 bases between.

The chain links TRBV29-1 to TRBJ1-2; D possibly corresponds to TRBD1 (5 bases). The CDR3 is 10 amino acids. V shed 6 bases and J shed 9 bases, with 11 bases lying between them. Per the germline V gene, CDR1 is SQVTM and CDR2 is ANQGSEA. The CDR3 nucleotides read TGCAGCGTGACCGGGGGGAGCTACACCTTC. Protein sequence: CSVTGGSYTF.

The CDR3 sequence is CASSITFETQYF. In nucleotides, the CDR3 is TGCGCCAGCAGCATAACGTTTGAGACCCAGTACTTC. The rearrangement joins TRBV5-1 to TRBJ2-5; D not resolved. Per the germline V gene, CDR1 is SGHRS and CDR2 is YFSETQ. Trimming left V 4 bases short and J 5 bases short, with 9 bases between. The CDR3 has 12 residues.